This T cell receptor beta chain was captured by sequencing in a study of blood T cell repertoires in COVID-19. In the authors' workflow: Reference gene primer amplification in the assay estimated nucleated cell counts. Only in-frame clones appear in the TCRdb table, and some are missing; sequencing was by immunoSEQ multiplex PCR. D and trimming come from the DNA, and the V and J calls and clone size come from that table. The data contain some 130,000 clones, over 80% of them singletons. Germline V gives CDR1 LGHNT, CDR2 FRNRAP. The CDR3 loop spans 15 amino acids. Trimming pared 3 bases from V and 4 bases from J, leaving 10 bases between.

The sequenced sample consisted of peripheral blood. This TCR was sampled from a man aged 45-65 years with active COVID-19. The chain couples TRBV12-5 to TRBJ2-6; no definite D call. For the CDR3, the DNA is TGTGCTAGTGGTTTCGGTCCGCTCGGGGCCAACGTCCTGACTTTC. Amino acids: CASGFGPLGANVLTF.